The 14 T cell receptor beta chains below all came from one sample that was sequenced in a study of PD-1 blockade in classical Hodgkin lymphoma. Profiled with immunoSEQ multiplex PCR; TCRdb holds only in-frame clones, not every one. The table includes some 65,000 clones, about two thirds detected once. All patients experienced relapse after autologous stem cell transplantation, and brentuximab vedotin exposure was variable. Sequenced material: peripheral blood mononuclear cells (PBMCs), taken before the second cycle of nivolumab. The receptors were gathered from a human donor with classical Hodgkin lymphoma.

V usage is TRBV13 and J usage is TRBJ2-1; 11 nucleotides match TRBD2. Germline assignment: CDR1 PRHDT and CDR2 FYEKMQ (reference sequence). The CDR3 runs to 17 residues. V shed 5 bases and J 4 bases; nucleotides not matched to a gene: 10. The CDR3, as DNA: TGTGCCAGCAGCCCTCCGGGACTAGCGGACCTTTACAATGAGCAGTTCTTC. Its protein is CASSPPGLADLYNEQFF. The variable domain in full, with the rest retrieved from reference TRBV13 and TRBJ2-1, is AAGVIQSPRHLIKEKRETATLKCYPIPRHDTVYWYQQGPGQDPQFLISFYEKMQSDKGSIPDRFSAQQFSDYHSELNMSSLELGDSALYFCASSPPGLADLYNEQFFGPGTRLTVL.

This chain links TRBV5-1 with TRBJ2-7; D ambiguous. Germline CDR1 and CDR2: SGHRS and YFSETQ. There are 16 residues in the CDR3. Deletions cut 4 bases from V and 3 bases from J, with 20 bases between. CDR3 nucleotides: TGCGCCAGCAGCCCGGTAGGTGGGGTTATAGACTACGAGCAGTACTTC. It specifies CASSPVGGVIDYEQYF.

In its sample, this clone was seen once. The chain links TRBV27 to TRBJ2-7; the D gene is possibly TRBD2 (6 bases). Germline values: CDR1 MNHEY, CDR2 SMNVEV (reference sequence). The CDR3 length is 13 residues. Trimming cost V 10 bases and J 0 bases, with 13 bases left between them. As DNA, the CDR3 is TGTGCCATCTGGAGGGCCAGCTCCTACGAGCAGTACTTC. Translated, it gives CAIWRASSYEQYF.

This clone has more than one count but fewer than ten. J is TRBJ1-1 and V is TRBV6-1, with a possible D match to TRBD1 (5 bases). The CDR3 extends over 13 amino acids. V lost 4 bases to trimming and J lost 4 bases, with 10 bases between them. CDR1 is MNHNS, CDR2 SASEGT, per germline. This CDR3 reads CASSVEQGTEAFF. As DNA, the CDR3 is TGTGCCAGCAGTGTGGAGCAGGGCACTGAAGCTTTCTTT.

The rearrangement uses TRBV10-3 and TRBJ2-1; 9 bases map to TRBD1. J lost 1 base, V lost 4 bases, and 14 bases had no gene match. CDR1 and CDR2 (germline): ENHRY, SYGVKD. This CDR3 has 19 residues. CDR3 nucleotide sequence: TGTGCCATCAGTGGGACTGCCGGGACAGGGCCAGAATCCTACAATGAGCAGTTCTTC. Amino acid sequence: CAISGTAGTGPESYNEQFF.

This clone was detected only a few times. The chain has TRBV29-1 and TRBJ1-1, with 7 bases fitting TRBD1. CDR3 length: 12 amino acids. Germline loops: CDR1 SQVTM, CDR2 ANQGSEA. The V and J ends lost 4 bases and 5 bases, in that order; junction bases with no gene match: 4. The CDR3 reads CSVGQGGTEAFF. The CDR3 DNA is TGCAGCGTTGGCCAGGGGGGGACTGAAGCTTTCTTT. The complete variable domain, with remaining parts taken from reference TRBV29-1 and TRBJ1-1, reads SAVISQKPSRDICQRGTSLTIQCQVDSQVTMMFWYRQQPGQSLTLIATANQGSEATYESGFVIDKFPISRPNLTFSTLTVSNMSPEDSSIYLCSVGQGGTEAFFGQGTRLTVV.

There are many counts of this clone. The CDR3 DNA reads TGTGCCAGTAGTATGGGGACGGACTACACTGAAGCTTTCTTT. It codes for CASSMGTDYTEAFF. The genes are TRBV19 and TRBJ1-1; possibly TRBD1 for D (5 bases). Germline values: CDR1 LNHDA, CDR2 SQIVND (reference sequence). With 3 bases removed from V and 3 bases from J, the gap between germline ends came to 11 bases. The CDR3 length is 14 residues.

The chain is built from TRBV5-4 and TRBJ2-1; 8 nucleotides agree with TRBD1. Germline CDR1 reads SGHNT; CDR2 reads YYREEE (reference sequence). Trimming cost V 4 bases and J 5 bases; bases outside gene matches: 5. The CDR3 sequence is 14 residues long. The DNA for the CDR3 is TGTGCCAGCAGCCTGGGACAGGCCAACAATGAGCAGTTCTTC. It is translated as CASSLGQANNEQFF.

This clone was picked up a small number of times. This chain joins TRBV27 and TRBJ1-6, with D tentatively TRBD1 (6 bases). Trimming took off 7 bases at V and 10 bases at J, with 14 bases between the two ends. The CDR3 has 13 amino acids. Germline V gene data show CDR1 as MNHEY and CDR2 as SMNVEV (reference sequence). The CDR3 here is CASTLTGQSPLHF. Here the CDR3 DNA reads TGTGCCAGCACCTTGACAGGTCAATCACCCCTCCACTTT.

This chain joins TRBV11-3 and TRBJ1-1; D possibly corresponds to TRBD1 (5 bases). Germline values: CDR1 SGHNT, CDR2 YENEEA. The V gene lost 2 bases and the J gene lost 3 bases, with 16 bases spanning the gap. This CDR3 comprises 16 residues. CDR3 protein: CASSLLAGLADTEAFF. The CDR3 nucleotides read TGTGCCAGCAGCTTATTAGCAGGGTTGGCGGACACTGAAGCTTTCTTT.

This chain uses TRBV10-2 with TRBJ2-7; TRBD1 agrees at 10 bases. Germline values: CDR1 WSHSY, CDR2 SAAADI. The CDR3 has 13 amino acids. The J segment lost 6 bases and the V segment lost 11 bases, leaving 10 bases of the junction unmatched. CDR3 region: CASGVGTGVEQYF. In DNA form, the CDR3 reads TGCGCCTCCGGTGTCGGGACAGGGGTCGAGCAGTACTTC.

V is TRBV6-5 and J is TRBJ1-4; D is possibly TRBD1 (5 bases). V lost 2 bases and J 7 bases, leaving 17 bases between the germline ends. The CDR3 extends over 16 amino acids. CDR1 is MNHEY and CDR2 is SVGAGI in the germline V gene. CDR3 residues: CASSYLGTALIEKLFF. In DNA, the CDR3 is TGTGCCAGCAGTTACCTCGGGACCGCACTAATTGAAAAACTGTTTTTT.

This clone was detected a few times. V is TRBV2 and J is TRBJ1-2; 10 nucleotides match TRBD1. The ends lost 4 bases at V and 8 bases at J; junction bases unmatched: 4. The V gene's germline CDR1 is SNHLY and CDR2 FYNNEI. There are 13 residues in the CDR3. CDR3 loop: CASSAGTGAGYTF. The CDR3 bases are TGTGCCAGCAGTGCCGGGACAGGGGCGGGCTACACCTTC.

The V and J genes are TRBV2 and TRBJ1-4, with TRBD1 matching 7 bases. Losses at the gene ends were 3 bases for V and 8 bases for J; bases not matched to a gene: 12. The CDR3 has 16 amino acids. CDR1 SNHLY and CDR2 FYNNEI come from the germline V gene. The CDR3 protein is CASSDQRTGGLEKLFF. Written as DNA, the CDR3 is TGTGCCAGCAGTGATCAAAGGACAGGAGGTTTAGAAAAACTGTTTTTT. Full variable domain (outside the CDR3, taken from reference TRBV2 and TRBJ1-4): EPEVTQTPSHQVTQMGQEVILRCVPISNHLYFYWYRQILGQKVEFLVSFYNNEISEKSEIFDDQFSVERPDGSNFTLKIRSTKLEDSAMYFCASSDQRTGGLEKLFFGSGTQLSVL.